These T cell receptor beta chains were read from a single sample in a study of regulatory T cells in long-lasting Graves disease. TCRdb reprocessed the multiplex PCR reads with MiXCR, giving one entry per CDR3 protein. The sample gives about 460,000 distinct CDR3 sequences, 20% to 25% of which show up once; less than 15% is in the top ten. Source: peripheral blood mononuclear cells (PBMCs), taken when the disease was refractory, from a patient treated with antithyroid drugs. These receptor sequences come from a female donor with Graves disease. CDR3s include the opening cysteine and the closing phenylalanine or tryptophan. Each record gives: D gene, CDR3 length, clone size, J gene, V gene, CDR3 DNA, CDR3 protein. The D gene is left open where the match is weak. Clone size is shown for a subset of rows, as once, few, many or a class of expanded clone.

. 14 . TRBJ1-5 TRBV4-1 TGCGCCAGCAGCCAGATTGGGGGAAATCAGCCCCAGCATTTT CASSQIGGNQPQHF
TRBD2 16 many TRBJ2-7 TRBV6-1 TGTGCCACCACCCATCACCGGGAGGACTACTCCTACGAGCAGTACTTC CATTHHREDYSYEQYF
TRBD2 13 . TRBJ2-7 TRBV30 TGTGCCTGGAATAGCGGGAGGTCCCTTGAGCAGTACTTC CAWNSGRSLEQYF
. 13 many TRBJ2-7 TRBV6-1 TGTGCCAGCAGACGGGACACCACCTACGAGCAGTACTTC CASRRDTTYEQYF
. 13 many TRBJ1-1 TRBV13 TGTGCCAGCAGACGATCCCAGGCCACTGAAGCTTTCTTT CASRRSQATEAFF
. 12 few TRBJ2-7 TRBV5-1 TGCGCCAGCAGTGTCTTGGGTTACGAGCAGTACTTC CASSVLGYEQYF
. 13 few TRBJ1-1 TRBV5-1 TGCGCCAGCAGCTTGACCACAGGGTCTGAAGCTTTCTTT CASSLTTGSEAFF
TRBD1 12 . TRBJ2-1 TRBV20-1 TGCAGTGCTAGAAACAGGGGAAATGAGCAGTTCTTC CSARNRGNEQFF
. 17 many TRBJ2-2 TRBV7-2 TGTGCCAGCAGCCGAAATCAACTAGCACGTCGGACCGGGGAGCTGTTTTTT CASSRNQLARRTGELFF
. 13 few TRBJ2-5 TRBV5-6 TGTGCCAGCAGCTACGGTACGGGGGAGACCCAGTACTTC CASSYGTGETQYF
. 13 many TRBJ2-5 TRBV11-3 TGTGCCAGCAGTCCGAAAGGTTGGGAGACCCAGTACTTC CASSPKGWETQYF
TRBD1 16 many TRBJ2-3 TRBV28 TGTGCCAGCACCCTACCGGCAGGGGGAAGGACAGATACGCAGTATTTT CASTLPAGGRTDTQYF
. 12 . TRBJ2-7 TRBV5-1 TGCGCCAGCAGCTTGGTTCGTCAGGAGCAGTACTTC CASSLVRQEQYF
. 15 many TRBJ1-2 TRBV19 TGTGCCAGTACACCTCAGGTACAGGGAAGCGGCGGCTACACCTTC CASTPQVQGSGGYTF
. 14 many TRBJ1-4 TRBV3-1 TGTGCCAGCAGCCAAATGTCGAACTATGAAAAACTGTTTTTT CASSQMSNYEKLFF
. 13 few TRBJ1-1 TRBV6-5 TGTGCCAGCAGTTACTCGAATTGGGGTGAAGCTTTCTTT CASSYSNWGEAFF
. 13 . TRBJ1-4 TRBV15 TGTGCCACCAGCGGGCAGGGCTATGAAAAACTGTTTTTT CATSGQGYEKLFF
TRBD1 15 few TRBJ2-3 TRBV18 TGTGCCAGCTCACCATGGGGACAGTACACAGATACGCAGTATTTT CASSPWGQYTDTQYF
TRBD1 17 . TRBJ1-6 TRBV27 TGTGCCAGCAGTTCACCCGGACAGGGGGCGTATAATTCACCCCTCCACTTT CASSSPGQGAYNSPLHF
. 15 . TRBJ2-3 TRBV6-5 TGTGCCAGCAGTTACATGGGGAGGCCCACTGATACGCAGTATTTT CASSYMGRPTDTQYF
. 14 many TRBJ1-5 TRBV3-1 TGTGCCAGCAGCCAAGATTCCGGATATCAGCCCCAGCATTTT CASSQDSGYQPQHF
. 15 many TRBJ1-2 TRBV20-1 TGCAGTGCTAGAGATCCGGTAGGAGTTAACTATGGCTACACCTTC CSARDPVGVNYGYTF
. 14 many TRBJ1-5 TRBV12-5 TGTGCTAGTGGTTTGGTACGAGACAGACAGCCCCAGCATTTT CASGLVRDRQPQHF
. 16 . TRBJ2-5 TRBV11-2 TGTGCCAGCAGCTTAGAGGGGGGAGGGGGAGCGAAGACCCAGTACTTC CASSLEGGGGAKTQYF
. 14 few TRBJ1-3 TRBV6-1 TGTGCCAGCCTGGAGCAGGGCTCTGGAAACACCATATATTTT CASLEQGSGNTIYF
. 15 . TRBJ1-5 TRBV19 TGTGCCAGTAGGATTCCAGGTTATAGCAATCAGCCCCAGCATTTT CASRIPGYSNQPQHF
TRBD2 18 . TRBJ2-3 TRBV13 TGTGCCAGCAGCTCCTTGGGAGGGGTTGAGTATTTCACAGATACGCAGTATTTT CASSSLGGVEYFTDTQYF
TRBD1 18 . TRBJ2-5 TRBV6-1 TGTGCCAGCAGTGAATTTACTGGACAGGGGAGCCGGCGGGAGACCCAGTGCTTC CASSEFTGQGSRRETQCF
. 9 . TRBJ2-7 TRBV27 TGTGCCAGCGGGACTCCGGGGTACTTC CASGTPGYF
TRBD1 16 many TRBJ1-5 TRBV19 TGTGCCAGTACCCCGACAGGGACCCTTGGCAATCAGCCCCAGCATTTT CASTPTGTLGNQPQHF
TRBD1 16 few TRBJ1-6 TRBV6-5 TGTGCCAGCAGTTACTCGATGACAGGGGCAGATTCACCCCTCCACTTT CASSYSMTGADSPLHF
. 14 . TRBJ1-1 TRBV7-8 TGTGCCAGCAGCTCAGGGGCAAGGGGGACTGAAGCTTTCTTT CASSSGARGTEAFF
. 15 many TRBJ2-5 TRBV28 TGTGCCAGCAGTTCGAGACAGGACCCCGGGGAGACCCAGTACTTC CASSSRQDPGETQYF
TRBD1 15 . TRBJ1-1 TRBV5-6 TGTGCCAGCAGCTTGGCGCACAGGGGGCGAACTGAAGCTTTCTTT CASSLAHRGRTEAFF
TRBD1 15 few TRBJ2-7 TRBV18 TGTGCCAGCTCACCGGGACAGGGGGGACTCTACGAGCAGTACTTC CASSPGQGGLYEQYF
TRBD2 16 . TRBJ2-1 TRBV11-3 TGTGCCAGCAGCTTAGGGGATGGGGGGGGTCGGAATGAGCAGTTCTTC CASSLGDGGGRNEQFF
. 12 many TRBJ1-5 TRBV20-1 TGCAGTGCCTACCGGGAATATCAGCCCCAGCATTTT CSAYREYQPQHF
. 13 many TRBJ1-2 TRBV28 TGTGCCAGCAGTTACGAGGGGCGCGGTGGCTACACCTTC CASSYEGRGGYTF
TRBD1 13 few TRBJ2-7 TRBV9 TGTGCCAGCAGCGCCACAGGGGTCTACGAGCAGTACTTC CASSATGVYEQYF
TRBD1 13 few TRBJ2-6 TRBV6-1 TGTGCCGCAGACAGGGCTGGGGCCAACGTCCTGACTTTC CAADRAGANVLTF
TRBD2 15 many TRBJ2-5 TRBV10-3 TGTGCCATCAGTTCTAGCGGCTCCTCTACGGAGACCCAGTACTTC CAISSSGSSTETQYF
. 14 . TRBJ1-1 TRBV4-2 TGTGCCAGCAGCCAAGATAGAGGGGACACTGAAGCTTTCTTT CASSQDRGDTEAFF
. 12 many TRBJ1-5 TRBV20-1 TGCAGTGCTAGACATCGCAATCAGCCCCAGCATTTT CSARHRNQPQHF
. 16 few TRBJ2-7 TRBV27 TGTGCCAGCAGAGAAAGGGGGGGCCTAAGCTCCTACGAGCAGTACTTC CASRERGGLSSYEQYF